Given below is one TCR beta chain in context. This CDR3 comprises 14 residues. The V end lost 0 bases, the J end lost 4 bases, and 9 bases lay between the germline ends. Germline values: CDR1 MNHEY, CDR2 SVGAGI. The data were taken from a study of T cell responses to AZD1222 COVID-19 vaccine. Some clones are missing from TCRdb's copy, which holds only in-frame ones; the method was immunoSEQ multiplex PCR. Among 70,000 to 95,000 clones listed, roughly 89% were seen once. This TCR was recovered from an adult in good health. The chain is built from TRBV6-5 and TRBJ1-2; D remains unclear. Sequences were derived from peripheral blood, sampled on day 0 of MenACWY control vaccination. The CDR3 DNA is TGTGCCAGCAGTTACTCGAAACAGACCTATGGCTACACCTTC. Translation gives CASSYSKQTYGYTF.